This TCR beta chain comes out of a study of T cell therapy after organ transplantation. For the study at large: Therapy products were autologous CMV-specific T cells, peptide-expanded for about 15 days. General study points: Low CD8+ T cell yield possibly reduced coverage, hiding nonresponder expansions.

Trimming left V 0 bases short and J 4 bases short, with 21 bases between. The CDR3 totals 18 residues. The germline CDR1 and CDR2 sequences are PRHDT and FYEKMQ (reference sequence). Libraries were prepared by immunoSEQ multiplex PCR; TCRdb keeps only in-frame clonotypes and omits some of them. Here the sample spans 45,000 to 60,000 clones, roughly 93% being singletons. This clone has only a few counts. The antigen is unknown. This clonotype was sampled from a human patient who had received a solid organ transplant and had CMV disease. V and J are TRBV13 and TRBJ1-2; no reliable D call. The starting material was CD8+ T cells from blood, obtained before autologous CMV-specific T cell therapy. The CDR3 nucleotides read TGTGCCAGCAGCTTAGGTCAAGGGCTACCCGGGCGATTCTATGGCTACACCTTC. This encodes CASSLGQGLPGRFYGYTF.